This TCR beta chain stems from a study of blood T cell repertoires in COVID-19. The CDR3 length is 13 residues. V was clipped by 1 base and J by 5 bases, with 9 bases between them. Germline V gives CDR1 SGHNT, CDR2 YYREEE (reference sequence). The table came from immunoSEQ multiplex PCR; TCRdb's copy has only in-frame clones and leaves some out. The table lists some 300,000 clones, roughly nine tenths of them singletons. The chain has TRBV5-4 and TRBJ1-1, with D tentatively TRBD1 (5 bases). Specimen: PBMCs or T cells enriched from blood (not recorded which). This clonotype was sampled from a woman aged 30 to 39 who had recovered from COVID-19. The CDR3: CASSLRGLTEAFF. CDR3 sequence (DNA): TGTGCCAGCAGCTTGCGGGGGTTGACTGAAGCTTTCTTT.